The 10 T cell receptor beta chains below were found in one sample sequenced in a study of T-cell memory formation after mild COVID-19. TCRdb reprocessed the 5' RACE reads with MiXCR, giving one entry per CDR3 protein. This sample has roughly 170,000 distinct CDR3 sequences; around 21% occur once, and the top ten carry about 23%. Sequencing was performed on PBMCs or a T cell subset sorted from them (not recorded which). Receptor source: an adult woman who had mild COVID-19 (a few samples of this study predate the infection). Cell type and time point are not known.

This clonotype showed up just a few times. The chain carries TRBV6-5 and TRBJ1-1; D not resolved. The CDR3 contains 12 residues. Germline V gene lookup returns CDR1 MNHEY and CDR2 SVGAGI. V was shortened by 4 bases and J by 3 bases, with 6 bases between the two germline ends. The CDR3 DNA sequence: TGTGCCAGCAGTTCGACTGACACTGAAGCTTTCTTT. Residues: CASSSTDTEAFF.

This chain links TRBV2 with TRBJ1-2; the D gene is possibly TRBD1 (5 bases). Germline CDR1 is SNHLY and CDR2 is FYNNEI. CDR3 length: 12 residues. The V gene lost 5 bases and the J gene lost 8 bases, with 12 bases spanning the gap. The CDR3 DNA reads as TGTGCCAGCAGTCCCTGGACACACGGCTACACCTTC. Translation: CASSPWTHGYTF.

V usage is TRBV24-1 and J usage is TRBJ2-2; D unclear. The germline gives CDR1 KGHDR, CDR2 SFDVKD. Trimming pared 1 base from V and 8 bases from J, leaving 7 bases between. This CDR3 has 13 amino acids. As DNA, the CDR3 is TGTGCCACCAGTGATTTCTGGCCTGGGGAGCTGTTTTTT. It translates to CATSDFWPGELFF.

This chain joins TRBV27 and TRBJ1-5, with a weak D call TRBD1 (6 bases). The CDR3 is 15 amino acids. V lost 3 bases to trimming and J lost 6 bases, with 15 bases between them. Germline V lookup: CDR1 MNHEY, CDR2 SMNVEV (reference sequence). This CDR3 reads CASSLLTGPGQPQHF. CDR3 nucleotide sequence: TGTGCCAGCAGTTTGCTGACAGGCCCCGGTCAGCCCCAGCATTTT.

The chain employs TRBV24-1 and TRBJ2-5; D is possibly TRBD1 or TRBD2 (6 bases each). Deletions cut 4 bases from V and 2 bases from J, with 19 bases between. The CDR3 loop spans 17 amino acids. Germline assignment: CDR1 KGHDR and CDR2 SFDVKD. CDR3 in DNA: TGTGCCACCAGTGACCCGCCGGAGGGGGTCTCGCAAGAGACCCAGTACTTC. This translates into CATSDPPEGVSQETQYF.

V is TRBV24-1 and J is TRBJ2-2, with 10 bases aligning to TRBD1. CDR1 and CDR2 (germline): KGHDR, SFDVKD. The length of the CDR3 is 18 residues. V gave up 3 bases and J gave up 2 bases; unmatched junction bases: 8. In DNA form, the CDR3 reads TGTGCCACCAGTGATCTGTACCGGGACAGGGGTAACACCGGGGAGCTGTTTTTT. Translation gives CATSDLYRDRGNTGELFF.

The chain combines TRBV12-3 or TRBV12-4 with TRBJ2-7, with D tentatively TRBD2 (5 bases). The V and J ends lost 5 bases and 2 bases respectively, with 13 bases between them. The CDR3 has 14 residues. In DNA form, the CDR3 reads TGTGCCAGCAGTACCGGGATTCGTCCCTACGAGCAGTACTTC. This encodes CASSTGIRPYEQYF.

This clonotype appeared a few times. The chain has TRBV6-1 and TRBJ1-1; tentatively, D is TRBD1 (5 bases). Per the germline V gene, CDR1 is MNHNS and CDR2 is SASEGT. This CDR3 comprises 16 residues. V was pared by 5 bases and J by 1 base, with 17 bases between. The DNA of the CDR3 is TGTGCCAGCAGTCCTGCGGGGGGATTTCAGAACACTGAAGCTTTCTTT. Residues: CASSPAGGFQNTEAFF.

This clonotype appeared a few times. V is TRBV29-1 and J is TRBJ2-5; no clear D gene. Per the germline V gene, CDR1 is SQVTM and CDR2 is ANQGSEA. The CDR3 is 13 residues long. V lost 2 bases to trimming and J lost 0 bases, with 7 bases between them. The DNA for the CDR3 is TGCAGCGTTGAACTGGGGTACCAAGAGACCCAGTACTTC. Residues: CSVELGYQETQYF.

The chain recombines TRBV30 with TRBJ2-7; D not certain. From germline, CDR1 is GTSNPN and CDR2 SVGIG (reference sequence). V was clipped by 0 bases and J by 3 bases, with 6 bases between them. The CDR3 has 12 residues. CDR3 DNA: TGTGCCTGGAGTGTAGGAGACTACGAGCAGTACTTC. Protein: CAWSVGDYEQYF.